This TCR beta chain came from a study of blood T cell repertoires in COVID-19. Using immunoSEQ multiplex PCR, the repertoire was profiled, and TCRdb retains in-frame clones only, with some absent. The table lists 86,000 or so clones, approximately 86% of them singletons. The V and J ends lost 4 bases and 7 bases, in that order; junction bases with no gene match: 7. CDR3 length: 14 amino acids. Sequenced input: peripheral blood. The sequence was obtained from a man aged 45-65 years with active or convalescent COVID-19. The V gene is TRBV5-3, the J gene TRBJ1-2; 10 bases match TRBD1. TRBV5-3 is identified as an open reading frame with a role that is uncertain. The CDR3 spells CARSKGQGNGGYTF. DNA of the CDR3: TGTGCCAGAAGCAAGGGACAGGGGAATGGTGGCTACACCTTC.